This T cell receptor (beta chain) is drawn from a study of graft-versus-host responses after intestinal transplantation. Turning to the study itself: Transplant recipients had multivisceral, liver-intestinal, or isolated intestinal grafts. Every one of the recipients received anti-thymocyte globulin induction and afterwards took tacrolimus and steroids for roughly 3 years. Study findings and constraints: The recipient marrow held GvH clones, and some of them showed up first in ileum or blood. Early declines in HvG clones that occurred post-transplant were associated with peak circulating GvH clone levels.

For this clone: Its antigen is undetermined.

Germline CDR1 MGHRA, CDR2 YSYEKL. This CDR3 is built from 15 residues. V was pared by 4 bases and J by 6 bases, with 7 bases of the junction left unmatched. Sequenced by immunoSEQ multiplex PCR; TCRdb stores in-frame clones only, minus some. This table has approximately 90,000 clones, 75% to 95% appearing once. The chain employs TRBV4-1 and TRBJ2-7; 12 bases are shared with TRBD2. This specimen consisted of unstimulated CD8+ T cells sorted from spleen or lymph node cells, obtained before transplant. The sequence came from a human donor who was the organ donor for an intestinal transplant. CDR3 in amino acids: CASSPGLAGLLEQYF. DNA for the CDR3: TGCGCCAGCAGCCCTGGACTAGCGGGACTTCTCGAGCAGTACTTC.